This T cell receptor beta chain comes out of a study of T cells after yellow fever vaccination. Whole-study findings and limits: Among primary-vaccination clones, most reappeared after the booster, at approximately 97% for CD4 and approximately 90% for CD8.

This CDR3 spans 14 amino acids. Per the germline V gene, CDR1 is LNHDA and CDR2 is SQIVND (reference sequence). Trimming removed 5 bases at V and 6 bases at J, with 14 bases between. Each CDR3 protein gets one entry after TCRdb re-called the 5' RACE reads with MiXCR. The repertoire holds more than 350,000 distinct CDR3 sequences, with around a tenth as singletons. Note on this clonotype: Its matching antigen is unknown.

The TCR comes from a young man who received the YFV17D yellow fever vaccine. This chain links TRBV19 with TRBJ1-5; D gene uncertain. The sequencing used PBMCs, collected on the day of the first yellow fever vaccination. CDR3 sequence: CASSLTGAAQPQHF. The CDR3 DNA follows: TGTGCCAGTAGTCTGACGGGCGCGGCTCAGCCCCAGCATTTT.